These T cell receptor beta chains were read from a single sample in a study of OX40 agonist ivuxolimab in advanced cancers. Some clones are missing from TCRdb's copy, which holds only in-frame ones; the method was immunoSEQ multiplex PCR. The sample holds about 75,000 clones, roughly nine tenths seen once. Material: CD4+ or CD8+ T cells sorted from blood, obtained in a trial of the OX40 agonist ivuxolimab. These receptors were taken from an adult with an advanced solid tumor such as melanoma, head and neck, liver or kidney cancer. The CDR3 runs from the conserved cysteine through the conserved F or W. D genes are given only for firm matches. Where a row states a size, it is once, few, many or the class of an expanded clone; other rows omit it.

>NA|TRBV28|NA|TRBJ1-1
CASSLYTEAFF
TGTGCCAGCAGTTTATACACTGAAGCTTTCTTT
>NA|TRBV5-6|NA|TRBJ2-2
CASIQLRDTNTGELFF
TGTGCCAGCATCCAATTACGGGACACGAACACCGGGGAGCTGTTTTTT
>TRBD2|TRBV6-4|NA|TRBJ2-5
CASSQSGGAFETQYF
TGTGCCAGCAGCCAAAGCGGGGGGGCGTTTGAGACCCAGTACTTC
>NA|TRBV7-3|once|TRBJ2-3
CASSLYGGPSDTQYF
TGTGCCAGCAGCTTATACGGGGGGCCCAGCGATACGCAGTATTTT
>TRBD1|TRBV7-3|NA|TRBJ2-2
CASSSQGASGELFF
TGTGCCAGCAGCTCACAGGGGGCAAGCGGGGAGCTGTTTTTT
>NA|TRBV28|NA|TRBJ1-4
CASSSHRVTNEKLFF
TGTGCCAGCAGTTCGCACAGAGTTACTAATGAAAAACTGTTTTTT
>NA|TRBV11-2|NA|TRBJ2-2
CASSLTGVAGELFF
TGTGCCAGCAGCTTAACTGGGGTCGCCGGGGAGCTGTTTTTT
>NA|TRBV27|NA|TRBJ2-7
CASSTGLSYEQYF
TGTGCCAGCAGCACAGGGTTGTCCTACGAGCAGTACTTC
>TRBD1|TRBV6-6|NA|TRBJ1-4
CASKRQGNEKLFF
TGTGCCAGCAAGAGACAGGGGAATGAAAAACTGTTTTTT
>NA|TRBV7-2|NA|TRBJ2-2
CASSLAGGASTGELFF
TGTGCCAGCAGCTTAGCTGGGGGGGCCTCGACCGGGGAGCTGTTTTTT
>TRBD2|TRBV11-3|NA|TRBJ2-7
CASSPTSGSDEQYF
TGTGCCAGCAGCCCGACTAGCGGGAGTGACGAGCAGTACTTC
>NA|TRBV5-4|once|TRBJ2-5
CASTPRGEETQYF
TGTGCCAGCACCCCGAGGGGTGAAGAGACCCAGTACTTC
>TRBD2|TRBV5-6|NA|TRBJ2-1
CASSLSAGGREQFF
TGTGCCAGCAGCTTGAGTGCGGGGGGCCGGGAGCAGTTCTTC
>NA|TRBV19|NA|TRBJ1-1
CASSERNTEAFF
TGTGCCAGTAGTGAAAGGAACACTGAAGCTTTCTTT
>NA|TRBV12-5|NA|TRBJ2-1
CASGLGPYEQFF
TGTGCTAGTGGTTTGGGGCCCTATGAGCAGTTCTTC
>TRBD2|TRBV5-1|NA|TRBJ2-1
CASSFFSGSENEQFF
TGCGCCAGCAGCTTCTTTAGCGGGAGCGAAAATGAGCAGTTCTTC
>TRBD1|TRBV25-1|NA|TRBJ1-2
CASRKRDSYGYTF
TGTGCCAGCAGAAAGAGGGACAGCTATGGCTACACCTTC
>NA|TRBV27|NA|TRBJ2-7
CASSFTRAYEQYF
TGTGCCAGCAGTTTCACTAGAGCCTACGAGCAGTACTTC
>NA|TRBV6-5|once|TRBJ1-1
CASSYSIGVRTEAFF
TGTGCCAGCAGTTACTCGATAGGGGTTAGGACTGAAGCTTTCTTT
>TRBD2|TRBV19|NA|TRBJ2-1
CASTGTSGTNEQFF
TGTGCCAGTACAGGGACTAGCGGGACCAATGAGCAGTTCTTC
>TRBD1|TRBV4-1|NA|TRBJ2-3
CASSFKGQGFTDTQYF
TGCGCCAGCAGCTTTAAGGGACAGGGGTTTACAGATACGCAGTATTTT
>NA|TRBV10-3|NA|TRBJ2-7
CAISEGSYEQYF
TGTGCCATCAGTGAGGGCTCCTACGAGCAGTACTTC
>NA|TRBV14|NA|TRBJ2-1
CASSHPHANEQFF
TGTGCCAGCAGCCATCCCCATGCAAATGAGCAGTTCTTC
>NA|TRBV7-9|NA|TRBJ1-5
CASSQDPQPQHF
TGTGCCAGCAGCCAGGACCCCCAGCCCCAGCATTTT
>TRBD2|TRBV2|NA|TRBJ2-1
CASSESQAGGLNEQFF
TGTGCCAGCAGTGAGTCTCAAGCGGGGGGGTTGAATGAGCAGTTCTTC
>NA|TRBV5-1|NA|TRBJ2-3
CASSALVADTQYF
TGCGCCAGCAGCGCCCTCGTGGCAGATACGCAGTATTTT
>TRBD2|TRBV11-2|NA|TRBJ2-2
CASSSGLVVGELFF
TGTGCCAGCAGCTCTGGACTAGTCGTCGGGGAGCTGTTTTTT
>NA|TRBV27|NA|TRBJ2-7
CASGSRTVSFSYEQYF
TGTGCCAGCGGGTCGCGGACAGTTTCCTTTTCCTACGAGCAGTACTTC
>NA|TRBV28|once|TRBJ2-2
CASSLWAQAGELFF
TGTGCCAGCAGTTTATGGGCGCAAGCAGGGGAGCTGTTTTTT
>TRBD2|TRBV19|NA|TRBJ2-3
CASSPGLAGADTQYF
TGTGCCAGTAGTCCGGGACTAGCGGGCGCAGATACGCAGTATTTT
>NA|TRBV2|NA|TRBJ2-7
CASSEENYEQYF
TGTGCCAGCAGTGAGGAAAACTACGAGCAGTACTTC
>NA|TRBV28|many|TRBJ2-7
CASHSTGSSYEQYF
TGTGCCAGCCACTCGACAGGTAGCTCCTACGAGCAGTACTTC
>NA|TRBV4-3|NA|TRBJ1-4
CASSRGTNEKLFF
TGCGCCAGCAGCCGGGGGACTAATGAAAAACTGTTTTTT
>NA|TRBV19|NA|TRBJ1-1
CASSIGGGFAFF
TGTGCCAGTAGTATAGGGGGGGGCTTTGCTTTCTTT
>TRBD1|TRBV5-5|once|TRBJ1-2
CASSPGQGYGYTF
TGTGCCAGCAGCCCCGGACAGGGTTATGGCTACACCTTC
>NA|TRBV14|NA|TRBJ1-2
CASSHRMEEGFGYTF
TGTGCCAGCAGCCACCGGATGGAGGAGGGGTTCGGCTACACCTTC
>NA|TRBV5-8|NA|TRBJ2-6
CASSLEGAGANVLTF
TGTGCCAGCAGCTTGGAAGGAGCTGGGGCCAACGTCCTGACTTTC
>NA|TRBV27|NA|TRBJ2-5
CASSHGGTKGETQYF
TGTGCCAGCAGTCACGGGGGTACAAAAGGGGAGACCCAGTACTTC
>TRBD1|TRBV5-1|NA|TRBJ1-3
CASSLTGGDSGNTIYF
TGCGCCAGCAGCTTGACAGGGGGTGACTCTGGAAACACCATATATTTT
>TRBD2|TRBV5-4|NA|TRBJ2-1
CASKRGLNEQFF
TGTGCCAGCAAGCGGGGGCTTAATGAGCAGTTCTTC
>NA|TRBV5-1|NA|TRBJ1-6
CASSLEGGDNSPLHF
TGCGCCAGCAGTTTGGAAGGTGGGGATAATTCACCCCTCCACTTT
>TRBD1|TRBV5-4|NA|TRBJ2-2
CASSWTGLNTGELFF
TGTGCCAGCAGCTGGACAGGTTTAAACACCGGGGAGCTGTTTTTT
>NA|TRBV2|NA|TRBJ1-3
CASKGTGAGNTIYF
TGTGCCAGCAAGGGCACAGGCGCTGGAAACACCATATATTTT
>NA|TRBV2|NA|TRBJ1-5
CASSPPQVSNQPQHF
TGTGCCAGCAGTCCCCCACAGGTTAGCAATCAGCCCCAGCATTTT
>NA|TRBV28|NA|TRBJ1-2
CASSFWRAGQGLTGGGYTF
TGTGCCAGCAGTTTTTGGCGTGCCGGGCAGGGGTTGACGGGAGGAGGCTACACCTTC
>NA|TRBV5-4|NA|TRBJ2-7
CASSRPDSYEQYF
TGTGCCAGCAGCCGTCCAGATTCCTACGAGCAGTACTTC
>NA|TRBV18|NA|TRBJ2-5
CASSPMGQETQYF
TGTGCCAGCTCACCGATGGGACAAGAGACCCAGTACTTC
>NA|TRBV7-2|NA|TRBJ1-6
CASSLDGGIGSPLHF
TGTGCCAGCAGCTTAGACGGGGGTATAGGTTCACCCCTCCACTTT
>NA|TRBV4-1|NA|TRBJ1-5
CASSQGLDSNQPQHF
TGCGCCAGCAGCCAGGGATTGGATAGCAATCAGCCCCAGCATTTT
>NA|TRBV27|NA|TRBJ1-5
CASSLRGARQPQHF
TGTGCCAGCAGTTTAAGGGGGGCGAGGCAGCCCCAGCATTTT
>NA|TRBV14|NA|TRBJ1-1
CASSRPQGLSEAFF
TGTGCCAGCAGCCGCCCCCAGGGGCTCTCTGAAGCTTTCTTT
>NA|TRBV11-2|NA|TRBJ1-1
CASSLKGNTEAFF
TGTGCCAGCAGCTTGAAGGGGAACACTGAAGCTTTCTTT
>TRBD1|TRBV19|NA|TRBJ1-4
CASIGTGLGTNEKLFF
TGTGCCAGTATCGGGACAGGGTTGGGCACTAATGAAAAACTGTTTTTT